This T cell receptor (beta chain) was sequenced for a study of PD-1 blockade in classical Hodgkin lymphoma. Study background: Nivolumab was administered to patients intravenously at 3 mg/kg every 2 weeks. Study-wide results and limits: At baseline, newly diagnosed patients reportedly showed less TCR diversity than healthy donors. Nivolumab initiation under 1 year post-ASCT meant exclusion.

Concerning this clone: Its specificity is not known.

The time point was: cycle 4 day 1 (C4D1), after less than 7 weeks of nivolumab. Exposure to brentuximab vedotin varied, and each patient had relapsed following autologous stem cell transplantation. Thawed PBMCs underwent magnetic negative selection to obtain purified CD8+ T cells. Germline V CDR1 and CDR2: SGHRS, YFSETQ. V trimming: 0 bases; J trimming: 2 bases; junction bases outside the gene matches: 5. The CDR3 runs 17 residues. Assay: immunoSEQ multiplex PCR; the TCRdb copy retains only in-frame clones and omits some. This sample has thousands of clones; roughly 67% occur once, and the top ten carry 10% to 15%.

The chain uses TRBV5-1 and TRBJ2-2; 9 bases are shared with TRBD1. The material sequenced was CD8+ T cells from blood, taken before the fourth cycle of nivolumab. This receptor was identified in a human donor with classical Hodgkin lymphoma. The CDR3 region is CASSLEQGALNTGELFF. The CDR3 nucleotides read TGCGCCAGCAGCTTGGAACAGGGGGCTCTTAACACCGGGGAGCTGTTTTTT.